Each of the 22 T cell receptor beta chains below was sequenced from the same sample in a study of T cells in Graves' hyperthyroidism and ophthalmopathy (dated by TCRdb to about 2019). The library was generated by multiplex PCR. Sequenced on an Illumina HiSeq 2000. The TCR beta CDR3 regions were amplified from RNA transcripts. The first round of RT-PCR for the TCR CDR3 was performed with the HTBI primer set and the Qiagen OneStep RT-PCR kit. TCRdb reanalyzed the raw reads on its own, using fastp at Q25 for trimming and MiXCR for clone calling, and kept in-frame beta chains. Under each unique CDR3 protein, matching rows form one entry showing the most common genes and DNA. The sample contains about 400,000 distinct CDR3 sequences, more than 15% of them found a single time. Approximately 7.5% of the sample is held by the ten biggest clonotypes. Sequenced input: blood. These receptors all stem from a woman aged 18-29 years with Graves' hyperthyroidism.

This clonotype was seen ten or more times. The chain uses TRBV7-2 and TRBJ2-3, with D perhaps assigned TRBD1 or TRBD2 (5 bases each). The CDR3 has 16 residues. CDR1 and CDR2 (germline): SGHTA, FQGNSA. Trimming cost V 4 bases and J 9 bases, with 23 bases left between them. The CDR3 DNA reads TGTGCCAGCAGCTCCTCCCCTCCGGGGCGAGCCAGGACGCAGTATTTT. Protein product: CASSSSPPGRARTQYF.

This rearrangement joins TRBV2 to TRBJ1-2; TRBD1 agrees at 9 bases. Germline values: CDR1 SNHLY, CDR2 FYNNEI. The CDR3 extends over 17 amino acids. V shed 5 bases and J 4 bases; nucleotides not matched to a gene: 14. The CDR3 DNA is TGTGCCAGCAGTTTCCCGCCCGGACAGGGGCAAAGCTATGGCTACACCTTC. This gives the protein CASSFPPGQGQSYGYTF.

This clonotype was seen repeatedly, ten times or more. V and J are TRBV19 and TRBJ1-2; D unresolved. The germline gives CDR1 LNHDA, CDR2 SQIVND (reference sequence). The CDR3 runs 14 residues. Trimming stripped 7 bases from V and 0 bases from J, with 12 bases between. The CDR3 protein is CASTVGGSNYGYTF. The CDR3 DNA reads TGTGCCAGTACGGTGGGCGGCTCTAACTATGGCTACACCTTC.

The table lists this clonotype with many counts. J is TRBJ1-5 and V is TRBV20-1; D not certain. Germline V gives CDR1 DFQATT, CDR2 SNEGSKA (reference sequence). The CDR3 is 17 residues long. The ends were cut back, 2 bases at V and 2 bases at J, with 19 bases in the middle. The DNA of the CDR3 is TGCAGTGCTAGAAATCCGGGGTCCCGAAGGGGCAATCAGCCCCAGCATTTT. It encodes CSARNPGSRRGNQPQHF.

This clonotype was seen many times. The chain joins TRBV5-1 to TRBJ2-2, with 10 bases aligning to TRBD1. V dropped 4 bases and J dropped 6; count of bases not matched to a gene: 9. The CDR3 extends over 16 amino acids. CDR1 is SGHRS, CDR2 YFSETQ, per germline. This CDR3 reads CASSGKDRGRSGELFF. CDR3 DNA sequence: TGCGCCAGCAGCGGAAAAGACAGGGGGCGATCCGGGGAGCTGTTTTTT.

This clonotype has at least ten counts. V and J are TRBV19 and TRBJ1-1; a possible D gene is TRBD1 (6 bases). V dropped 7 bases and J dropped 0 bases, with 21 bases sitting between them. Germline V gene sequence: CDR1 LNHDA, CDR2 SQIVND (reference sequence). The CDR3 sequence is 17 residues long. CDR3 nucleotide sequence: TGTGCCAGTAAGGACAGCCTTGCTAGGGGCTTGAACACTGAAGCTTTCTTT. It is translated as CASKDSLARGLNTEAFF.

The chain links TRBV15 to TRBJ2-2, with 13 bases lining up with TRBD2. Trimming at V came to 0 bases and at J to 6 bases, leaving 7 bases not matched to a gene. CDR1 is LNHNV, CDR2 YYDKDF, per germline (reference sequence). The CDR3 contains 18 residues. The chain's CDR3 is CATSREGGTSGEAGELFF. CDR3 DNA: TGTGCCACCAGCAGAGAAGGCGGGACTAGCGGGGAAGCCGGGGAGCTGTTTTTT.

This clonotype was observed at least ten times. The V and J genes are TRBV7-8 and TRBJ2-7, with D maybe TRBD2 (6 bases). V gave up 3 bases and J gave up 5 bases, with 17 bases separating them. The CDR3 totals 15 residues. Germline V gene lookup returns CDR1 SGHVS and CDR2 FQNEAQ. CDR3 nucleotides: TGTGCCAGCAGCTTGAGGGAGGAAGGGTCCAACGAGCAGTACTTC. It is translated as CASSLREEGSNEQYF.

This chain uses TRBV7-3 with TRBJ2-2; no reliable D call. Germline CDR1 reads SGHTA; CDR2 reads FQGTGA. The CDR3 has 14 residues. The ends were cut back, 3 bases at V and 7 bases at J, with 12 bases in the middle. CDR3 DNA sequence: TGTGCCAGCAGCTTGGGAACGTCTGGCGGGGAGCTGTTTTTT. It yields the protein CASSLGTSGGELFF.

The V call is TRBV18, the J call TRBJ1-3; no clear D gene. CDR1 is KGHSH, CDR2 LQKENI, per germline. The V gene lost 3 bases and the J gene lost 0 bases, with 12 bases spanning the gap. This CDR3 is built from 16 residues. CDR3 protein: CASSPRTESSGNTIYF. The CDR3 nucleotides are TGTGCCAGCTCACCGCGGACCGAGAGCTCTGGAAACACCATATATTTT.

The chain has TRBV4-1 and TRBJ2-7; D is unclear. This CDR3 region has 15 residues. Germline V gene sequence: CDR1 MGHRA, CDR2 YSYEKL. V lost 0 bases and J lost 2, with 11 bases in between. CDR3 sequence: CASSQERSLPYEQYF. For the CDR3, the DNA is TGCGCCAGCAGCCAAGAACGGAGTCTACCCTACGAGCAGTACTTC.

This clonotype came up many times. The chain links TRBV12-3 or TRBV12-4 to TRBJ2-1, with 10 bases identical to TRBD1. The ends lost 1 base at V and 6 bases at J; junction bases unmatched: 3. This CDR3 region has 15 residues. The CDR3: CASSLGRTGGNEQFF. The CDR3 nucleotides are TGTGCCAGCAGTTTAGGAAGGACAGGGGGCAATGAGCAGTTCTTC.

The rearrangement uses TRBV7-3 and TRBJ2-3; 10 positions agree with TRBD1. Germline CDR1 is SGHTA and CDR2 is FQGTGA. This CDR3 has 15 residues. V dropped 2 bases and J dropped 3; count of bases not matched to a gene: 2. This chain's CDR3 is CASSLQGQGTDTQYF. The CDR3 bases are TGTGCCAGCAGCTTACAGGGACAGGGGACAGATACGCAGTATTTT.

In its sample, this clonotype was seen many times. The V and J genes are TRBV3-1 and TRBJ1-4, with TRBD1 as a possible D gene (5 bases). The germline V gene has CDR1 LGHDT and CDR2 YNNKEL (reference sequence). Trimming took off 1 base at V and 4 bases at J, with 10 bases between the two ends. CDR3 length: 15 amino acids. CDR3 sequence reads: CASSQGDRNNEKLFF. CDR3 nucleotide sequence: TGTGCCAGCAGCCAAGGAGACAGAAATAATGAAAAACTGTTTTTT.

J is TRBJ1-4 and V is TRBV11-3, with D possibly being TRBD1 (6 bases). The CDR3 totals 15 residues. CDR1 and CDR2 from the germline V gene are SGHNT and YENEEA. With 6 bases removed from V and 6 bases from J, the gap between germline ends came to 17 bases. The CDR3 DNA reads as TGTGCCAGCAGGCTCGGGGGCCCTCTCTATGAAAAACTGTTTTTT. Its protein is CASRLGGPLYEKLFF.

The genes are TRBV28 and TRBJ1-1, with no clear D. The CDR3 is 12 residues long. Germline lookup yields CDR1 MDHEN and CDR2 SYDVKM. Deletions cut 3 bases from V and 5 bases from J, with 7 bases between. This CDR3 is CASSFLRTEAFF. CDR3 bases: TGTGCCAGCAGTTTTCTACGGACTGAAGCTTTCTTT.

The table lists this clonotype with many counts. The chain employs TRBV3-1 and TRBJ2-5; 10 bases map to TRBD2. Germline V gene lookup returns CDR1 LGHDT and CDR2 YNNKEL (reference sequence). The CDR3 is 16 amino acids. J lost 2 bases, V lost 2 bases, and 5 bases had no gene match. This chain's CDR3 is CASSQRGAGGQETQYF. CDR3 nucleotide sequence: TGTGCCAGCAGCCAACGGGGAGCGGGGGGGCAAGAGACCCAGTACTTC.

This clonotype was seen at least ten times. The rearrangement links TRBV5-1 to TRBJ1-1; no clear D. The CDR3 runs 15 residues. Germline CDR1 SGHRS, CDR2 YFSETQ. V lost 0 bases and J lost 1, with 10 bases in between. CDR3 DNA sequence: TGCGCCAGCAGCTTGGGATCATCGGGGAACACTGAAGCTTTCTTT. This sequence encodes CASSLGSSGNTEAFF.

The chain has TRBV4-1 and TRBJ2-3; D gene uncertain. V shed 1 base and J shed 0 bases, with 14 bases lying between them. Per germline, CDR1 MGHRA and CDR2 YSYEKL. The CDR3 totals 17 residues. The CDR3 bases are TGCGCCAGCAGCCAAGCGTCACCCAGAGTGAGCACAGATACGCAGTATTTT. This codes for CASSQASPRVSTDTQYF.

The J gene is TRBJ1-2, the V gene TRBV5-5, with no clear D. V was clipped by 4 bases and J by 8 bases, with 27 bases between them. This CDR3 is 17 amino acids long. Germline lookup yields CDR1 SGHKS and CDR2 YYEKEE (reference sequence). This CDR3 is CASSPKDGRPAFVGYTF. Here the CDR3 DNA reads TGTGCCAGCAGCCCCAAGGACGGACGGCCCGCGTTCGTGGGCTACACCTTC.

This sequence joins TRBV30 and TRBJ2-1; 16 bases are shared with TRBD2. CDR3 length equals 13 residues. The V gene end was trimmed by 5 bases and the J gene end by 9 bases; junction bases not matched to a gene: 1. Per the germline V gene, CDR1 is GTSNPN and CDR2 is SVGIG (reference sequence). The CDR3 coding sequence is TGTGCCTGGGGGACTAGCGGGAGGGGTGAGCAGTTCTTC. It translates to CAWGTSGRGEQFF.

This clonotype has a count of ten or more. The chain joins TRBV5-1 to TRBJ2-7; 14 bases are a match to TRBD2. Unmatched junction bases numbered 5, after V lost 0 bases and J lost 6 bases. The CDR3 is 16 amino acids. The germline CDR1 and CDR2 sequences are SGHRS and YFSETQ. CDR3 sequence: CASSLEGTSGSTEQYF. CDR3 bases: TGCGCCAGCAGCTTGGAGGGGACTAGCGGGAGTACCGAGCAGTACTTC.